This TCR beta chain emerged from a study of blood T cell repertoires in COVID-19 (dated by TCRdb to about 2020). Background for the entire study: Collaborator samples came from the United States, Italy and Spain and covered acute and convalescent phases of COVID-19. Nearly every sample came with metadata listing a de-identified subject ID, COVID-19 status, age in years and sex. The dataset comprised deeply sampled blood TCRbeta repertoires from subjects exposed to, actively infected with, or recovered from COVID-19. The repertoires were made available in a free public database intended to serve as a resource for research on the immune response to SARS-CoV-2. The prospective study material was composed of cDNA or gDNA derived from T cells, B-cell-depleted T cells, or PBMCs. Samples came from the ongoing ImmuneRACE study (first 160 participants) plus 1,254 subjects from 6 global collaborators. Where available, HLA class I and class II types were taken from metadata supplied by the sample provider and were not determined by assay-based typing.

In its sample, this clone was seen a few times. Its antigen is currently not known. Nothing much larger sits one base from this clone, and base qualities are not available. At one collaborating source in Seattle, patients were enrolled during active infection and were followed longitudinally through the course of disease. Whole blood was collected in K2EDTA tubes by collaborating institutions according to the institutions' own protocols. For TCRbeta analysis, collaborator samples were shipped as frozen whole blood, as isolated PBMCs, or as DNA extracted from either sample type. Including cysteine and phenylalanine, the CDR3 has 15 amino acids. Only the CDR3 part of the read is kept: 45 bases, read in frame from the first base. CDR1 and CDR2, looked up from the germline V gene, are SGHTA and FQGNSA. Trimming removed 5 bases from V and 5 bases from J; the gene matches leave 9 bases unexplained. Study-level results and caveats: The quantity of clinical and demographic metadata differed by source and by participant and was supplied without curation.

The immunoSEQ Assay, a bias-controlled multiplex PCR, was used to amplify TCRbeta CDR3 regions from genomic DNA. As for the original processing: The number of nucleated cells in each sample was estimated by amplification of reference gene primers within the assay. To quantify the absolute abundance of each unique TCRbeta CDR3 rearrangement, sequence reads were collapsed and filtered. For each sample, productive Simpson clonality was calculated by taking the square root of Simpson's diversity index across productive rearrangements. TCRdb took over this immuneACCESS table, retaining in-frame rearrangements with V and J assigned. Such tables are incomplete; in checked studies, under half of the missing clones stem from an unresolved V gene, and the remainder is unexplained. Clone size and V and J calls were adopted from that table, with D and trimming inferred from the DNA. The sample records 60,000 or so clones, approximately 88% of which are singletons. Jointly, the top ten make up roughly a tenth of the sample.

The chain couples TRBV7-2 to TRBJ2-4, and 7 junction bases match TRBD1. Sequenced material: peripheral blood. The clonotype comes from a young man with COVID-19, enrolled during active disease. The CDR3 loop reads CASSDYWTGENIQYF. DNA sequence: TGTGCCAGCAGCGACTATTGGACAGGAGAAAACATTCAGTACTTC.